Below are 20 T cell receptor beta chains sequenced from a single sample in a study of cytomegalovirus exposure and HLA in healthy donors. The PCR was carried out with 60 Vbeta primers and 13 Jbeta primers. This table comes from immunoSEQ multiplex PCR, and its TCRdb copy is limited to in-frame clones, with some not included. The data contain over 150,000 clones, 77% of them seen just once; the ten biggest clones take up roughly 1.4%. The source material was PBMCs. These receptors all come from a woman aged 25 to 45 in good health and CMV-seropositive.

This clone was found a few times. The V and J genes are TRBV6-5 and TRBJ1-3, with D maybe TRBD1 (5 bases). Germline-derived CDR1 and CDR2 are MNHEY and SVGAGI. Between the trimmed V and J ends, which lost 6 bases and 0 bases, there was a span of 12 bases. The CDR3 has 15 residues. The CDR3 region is CASRISRASGNTIYF. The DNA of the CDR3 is TGTGCCAGCAGGATAAGCAGGGCCTCTGGAAACACCATATATTTT.

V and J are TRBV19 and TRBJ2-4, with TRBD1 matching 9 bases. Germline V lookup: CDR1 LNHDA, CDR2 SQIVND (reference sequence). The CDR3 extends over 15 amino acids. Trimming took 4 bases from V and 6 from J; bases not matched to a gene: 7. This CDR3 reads CASSSRDRALNIQYF. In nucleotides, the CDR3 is TGTGCCAGTAGTAGCCGGGACAGGGCATTAAACATTCAGTACTTC.

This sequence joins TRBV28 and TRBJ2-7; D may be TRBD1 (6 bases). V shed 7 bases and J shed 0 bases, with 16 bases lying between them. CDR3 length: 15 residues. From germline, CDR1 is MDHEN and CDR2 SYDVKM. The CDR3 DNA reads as TGTGCCAGCAATAATCAGGGGTACCTCTCCTACGAGCAGTACTTC. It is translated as CASNNQGYLSYEQYF.

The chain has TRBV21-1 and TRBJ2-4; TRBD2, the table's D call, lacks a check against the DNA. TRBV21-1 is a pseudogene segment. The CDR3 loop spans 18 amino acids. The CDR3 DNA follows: TGTGCCAGCAGCTTACCCGTGACTAGCGGGAGAAGTCAAAACATTCAGTACTTC. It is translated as CASSLPVTSGRSQNIQYF.

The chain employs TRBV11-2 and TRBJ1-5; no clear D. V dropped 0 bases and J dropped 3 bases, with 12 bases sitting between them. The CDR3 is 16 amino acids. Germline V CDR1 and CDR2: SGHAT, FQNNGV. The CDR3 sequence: CASSLDGRGINQPQHF. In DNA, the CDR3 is TGTGCCAGCAGCTTAGATGGCAGAGGCATCAATCAGCCCCAGCATTTT.

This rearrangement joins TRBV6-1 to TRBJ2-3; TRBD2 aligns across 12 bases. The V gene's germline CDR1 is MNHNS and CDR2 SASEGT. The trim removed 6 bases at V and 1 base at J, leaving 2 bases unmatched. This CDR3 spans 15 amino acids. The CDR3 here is CASRTSGGRTDTQYF. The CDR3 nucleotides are TGTGCCAGCAGGACTAGCGGGGGTCGCACAGATACGCAGTATTTT.

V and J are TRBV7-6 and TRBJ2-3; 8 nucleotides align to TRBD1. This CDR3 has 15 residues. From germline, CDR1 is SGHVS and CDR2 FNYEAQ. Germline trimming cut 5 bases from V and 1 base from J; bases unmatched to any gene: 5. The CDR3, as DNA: TGTGCCAGCAGCGGGCAGGGGGCCGGCACAGATACGCAGTATTTT. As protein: CASSGQGAGTDTQYF.

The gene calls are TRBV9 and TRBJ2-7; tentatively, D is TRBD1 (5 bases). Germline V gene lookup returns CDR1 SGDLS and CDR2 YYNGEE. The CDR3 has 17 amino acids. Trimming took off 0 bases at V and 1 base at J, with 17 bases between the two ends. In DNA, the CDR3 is TGTGCCAGCAGCGTAGCGTCGGTACAGGCCCGGTCCTACGAGCAGTACTTC. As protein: CASSVASVQARSYEQYF.

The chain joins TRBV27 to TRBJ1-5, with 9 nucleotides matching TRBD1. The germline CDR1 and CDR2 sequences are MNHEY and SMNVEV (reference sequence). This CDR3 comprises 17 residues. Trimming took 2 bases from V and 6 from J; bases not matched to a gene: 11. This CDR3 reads CASSLSPGTGIGQPQHF. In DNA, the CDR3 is TGTGCCAGCAGTTTAAGCCCTGGGACAGGGATAGGTCAGCCCCAGCATTTT.

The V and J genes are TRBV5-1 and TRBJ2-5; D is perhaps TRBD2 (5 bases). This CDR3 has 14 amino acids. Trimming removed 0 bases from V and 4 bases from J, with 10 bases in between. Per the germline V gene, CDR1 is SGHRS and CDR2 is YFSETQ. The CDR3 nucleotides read TGCGCCAGCAGCTTGGCTAGCATAGGAGAGACCCAGTACTTC. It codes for CASSLASIGETQYF.

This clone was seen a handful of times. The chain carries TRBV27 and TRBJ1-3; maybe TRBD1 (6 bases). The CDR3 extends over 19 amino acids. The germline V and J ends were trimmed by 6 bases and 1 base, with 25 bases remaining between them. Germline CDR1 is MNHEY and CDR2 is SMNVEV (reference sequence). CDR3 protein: CASSPRRDTLLGSGNTIYF. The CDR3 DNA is TGTGCCAGCAGCCCGCGCCGGGACACACTCCTCGGATCTGGAAACACCATATATTTT.

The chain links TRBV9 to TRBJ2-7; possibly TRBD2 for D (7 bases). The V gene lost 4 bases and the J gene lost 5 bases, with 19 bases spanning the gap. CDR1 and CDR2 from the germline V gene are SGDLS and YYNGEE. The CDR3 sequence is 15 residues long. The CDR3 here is CASSPRKGGGNEQYF. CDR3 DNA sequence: TGTGCCAGCAGCCCTCGGAAGGGGGGGGGCAACGAGCAGTACTTC.

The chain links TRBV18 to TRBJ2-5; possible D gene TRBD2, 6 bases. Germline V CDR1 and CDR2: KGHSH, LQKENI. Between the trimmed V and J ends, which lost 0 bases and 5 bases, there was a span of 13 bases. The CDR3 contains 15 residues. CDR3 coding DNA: TGTGCCAGCTCACCACCGGGGGGAATTCAGGAGACCCAGTACTTC. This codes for CASSPPGGIQETQYF.

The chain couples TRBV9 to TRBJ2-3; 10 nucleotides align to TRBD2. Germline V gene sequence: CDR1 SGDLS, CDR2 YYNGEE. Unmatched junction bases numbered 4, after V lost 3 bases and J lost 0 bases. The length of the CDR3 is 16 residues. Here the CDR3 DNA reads TGTGCCAGCAGCGCGATAGCGGGAGGAAGCACAGATACGCAGTATTTT. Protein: CASSAIAGGSTDTQYF.

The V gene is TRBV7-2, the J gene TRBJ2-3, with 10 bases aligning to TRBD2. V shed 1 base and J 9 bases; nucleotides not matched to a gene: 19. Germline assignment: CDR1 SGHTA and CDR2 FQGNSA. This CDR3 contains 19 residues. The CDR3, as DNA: TGTGCCAGCAGCTTAGAAATGCCAGCGGGAGGGGAACGTGGTGTCACGCAGTATTTT. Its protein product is CASSLEMPAGGERGVTQYF.

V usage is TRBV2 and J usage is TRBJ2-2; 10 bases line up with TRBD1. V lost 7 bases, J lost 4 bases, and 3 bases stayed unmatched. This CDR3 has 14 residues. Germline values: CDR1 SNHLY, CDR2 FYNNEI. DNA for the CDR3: TGTGCCAGCACCGGACAGGGGGGCACCGGGGAGCTGTTTTTT. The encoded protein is CASTGQGGTGELFF.

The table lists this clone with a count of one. The CDR3 loop reads CASSEDRYGYTF. The DNA of the CDR3 is TGTGCCAGCTCAGAAGACAGATATGGCTACACCTTC. This chain connects TRBV18 to TRBJ1-2; D might be TRBD1 (5 bases). Deletions cut 5 bases from V and 5 bases from J, with 9 bases between. The CDR3 spans 12 residues. Germline V gene lookup returns CDR1 KGHSH and CDR2 LQKENI. Drawing the rest from reference TRBV18 and TRBJ1-2, the complete variable domain is NAGVMQNPRHLVRRRGQEARLRCSPMKGHSHVYWYRQLPEEGLKFMVYLQKENIIDESGMPKERFSAEFPKEGPSILRIQQVVRGDSAAYFCASSEDRYGYTFGSGTRLTVV.

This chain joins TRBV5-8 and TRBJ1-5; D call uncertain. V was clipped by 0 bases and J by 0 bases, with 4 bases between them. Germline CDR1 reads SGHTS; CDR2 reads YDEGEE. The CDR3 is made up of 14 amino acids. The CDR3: CASSLDGSNQPQHF. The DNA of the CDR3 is TGTGCCAGCAGCTTGGACGGTAGCAATCAGCCCCAGCATTTT.

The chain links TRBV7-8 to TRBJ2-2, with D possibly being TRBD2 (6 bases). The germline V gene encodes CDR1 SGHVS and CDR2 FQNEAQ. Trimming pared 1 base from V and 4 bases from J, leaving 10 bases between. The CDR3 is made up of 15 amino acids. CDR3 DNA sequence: TGTGCCAGCAGCTTAGTACGGGGGATCACCGGGGAGCTGTTTTTT. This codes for CASSLVRGITGELFF.

Here the CDR3 reads CASSQDLGSGRAWNEQFF. CDR3 sequence (DNA): TGTGCCAGCAGCCAAGATCTGGGGAGCGGGAGGGCCTGGAATGAGCAGTTCTTC. The chain employs TRBV14 and TRBJ2-1; TRBD2 aligns across 10 bases. The CDR3 consists of 18 residues. The germline V gene encodes CDR1 SGHDN and CDR2 FVKESK. The V gene end was trimmed by 0 bases and the J gene end by 7 bases; junction bases not matched to a gene: 12.